This passage covers 32 T cell receptor beta chains from one sample sequenced in a study of T cells in Graves' hyperthyroidism and ophthalmopathy. The CDR3 regions of TCR beta were amplified from RNA transcripts. A first-round RT-PCR of the TCR CDR3 used the HTBI primer set. TCRdb reanalysed the multiplex PCR reads using MiXCR and keeps one entry per CDR3 protein. This sample has around 340,000 distinct CDR3 sequences, with over 20% found just once. The sequencing input was blood. All receptors come from a woman in her forties or fifties with Graves' hyperthyroidism.

Many counts were recorded for this clonotype. The chain combines TRBV11-2 with TRBJ2-7; 8 bases match TRBD1. There are 14 residues in the CDR3. Germline CDR1 is SGHAT and CDR2 is FQNNGV. Trimming cost V 1 base and J 3 bases; bases outside gene matches: 2. CDR3 in DNA: TGTGCCAGCAGCTTAGTGGACAGGGACTACGAGCAGTACTTC. Residues: CASSLVDRDYEQYF.

This sequence joins TRBV28 and TRBJ2-3; 8 bases agree with TRBD2. In germline, CDR1 is MDHEN, CDR2 SYDVKM. The CDR3 covers 15 residues. With V trimmed by 6 bases and J by 1 base, 6 bases remained unmatched. The CDR3: CASRTQTSGTDTQYF. In DNA, the CDR3 is TGTGCCAGCAGAACCCAGACTAGCGGCACAGATACGCAGTATTTT.

This clonotype was counted a few times. CDR3 residues: CASSRSRDSVYEQYF. The CDR3 DNA reads TGTGCCAGCAGCCGTTCCCGGGACAGCGTCTACGAGCAGTACTTC. V gene TRBV14 combines with J gene TRBJ2-7, with 7 bases that match TRBD1. V trimming: 4 bases; J trimming: 3 bases; junction bases outside the gene matches: 9. From germline, CDR1 is SGHDN and CDR2 FVKESK. The CDR3 covers 15 residues.

In this sample, this clonotype turned up a few times. V gene TRBV2 combines with J gene TRBJ2-7; perhaps TRBD1 as D (5 bases). CDR1 is SNHLY and CDR2 is FYNNEI in the germline V gene. Trimming left V 6 bases short and J 1 base short, with 13 bases between. This CDR3 contains 14 residues. The CDR3 sequence is CASRDRFLSYEQYF. The DNA for the CDR3 is TGTGCCAGCAGAGACAGATTCCTTTCCTACGAGCAGTACTTC.

This clonotype was seen many times. The chain combines TRBV5-6 with TRBJ1-6; 8 nucleotides line up with TRBD1. The CDR3 contains 14 residues. Per the germline V gene, CDR1 is SGHDT and CDR2 is YYEEEE. V was clipped by 1 base and J by 6 bases; unmatched bases: 0. CDR3 in DNA: TGTGCCAGCAGCTTGCAGGGGGCTAATTCACCCCTCCACTTT. It codes for CASSLQGANSPLHF.

The V call is TRBV6-1, the J call TRBJ2-6; D possibly matches TRBD1 or TRBD2 (5 bases each). This CDR3 is built from 15 residues. Trimming removed 8 bases from V and 1 base from J, with 12 bases in between. Germline loops: CDR1 MNHNS, CDR2 SASEGT. The CDR3 protein is CASSIWGSGANVLTF. CDR3 DNA sequence: TGTGCCAGCTCGATTTGGGGGTCTGGGGCCAACGTCCTGACTTTC.

This clonotype was picked up one time. The rearrangement joins TRBV20-1 to TRBJ2-7, with 8 positions matching TRBD2. The CDR3 loop spans 15 amino acids. The V and J ends lost 0 bases and 6 bases, in that order; junction bases with no gene match: 10. CDR1 is DFQATT and CDR2 is SNEGSKA in the germline V gene (reference sequence). In DNA form, the CDR3 reads TGCAGTGCTAGAGATCAGCCGACGGGGGGGGGCGAGCAGTACTTC. This gives the protein CSARDQPTGGGEQYF.

This clonotype was seen at least ten times. The rearrangement joins TRBV12-3 or TRBV12-4 to TRBJ2-7; D is perhaps TRBD1 (7 bases). The CDR3 has 14 residues. Trimming shortened V by 6 bases and J by 4 bases, and 16 bases separated the two germline ends. The CDR3 region is CASRLQPGGYEQYF. CDR3 sequence (DNA): TGTGCCAGCAGACTACAACCAGGGGGGTACGAGCAGTACTTC.

The CDR3 here is CASSQDRGSGGPVDTQYF. The CDR3 DNA sequence: TGTGCCAGCAGCCAAGATCGCGGTAGCGGGGGCCCCGTAGATACGCAGTATTTT. The chain is built from TRBV3-1 and TRBJ2-3; 9 nucleotides match TRBD2. The germline V gene encodes CDR1 LGHDT and CDR2 YNNKEL (reference sequence). This CDR3 has 18 amino acids. V lost 0 bases to trimming and J lost 5 bases; unmatched junction nucleotides: 12.

This clonotype was seen only a few times. The chain carries TRBV19 and TRBJ2-1; TRBD1 matches 9 bases. This CDR3 region has 15 residues. CDR1 is LNHDA and CDR2 is SQIVND in the germline V gene (reference sequence). The V and J ends lost 5 bases and 8 bases, in that order; junction bases with no gene match: 10. The CDR3 loop is CASSPSGTGLYEQFF. The DNA for the CDR3 is TGTGCCAGTAGTCCCTCCGGGACAGGGTTGTATGAGCAGTTCTTC.

The gene calls are TRBV3-1 and TRBJ2-7; D is possibly TRBD2 (6 bases). This CDR3 spans 13 amino acids. V was clipped by 1 base and J by 7 bases, with 11 bases between them. Germline lookup yields CDR1 LGHDT and CDR2 YNNKEL (reference sequence). CDR3 DNA sequence: TGTGCCAGCAGCCAAGGGGGAGGTTGGGAGCAGTACTTC. It yields the protein CASSQGGGWEQYF.

This clonotype appeared many times. The V gene is TRBV3-1, the J gene TRBJ1-2; TRBD1 aligns across 8 bases. V gave up 1 base and J gave up 5 bases; unmatched junction bases: 9. The CDR3 is 16 residues long. From germline, CDR1 is LGHDT and CDR2 YNNKEL (reference sequence). DNA for the CDR3: TGTGCCAGCAGCCAAGGCGGGGCCAGGGGGCCGTATGGCTACACCTTC. As protein: CASSQGGARGPYGYTF.

This clonotype was counted ten times or more. This clone may be a read error of a much larger clone one base away. This sequence joins TRBV30 and TRBJ1-6, with D possibly being TRBD1 (5 bases). The CDR3 extends over 13 amino acids. Trimming removed 5 bases from V and 10 bases from J, with 15 bases in between. In germline, CDR1 is GTSNPN, CDR2 SVGIG (reference sequence). The CDR3 reads CAWGDIRGSPLHF. In DNA, the CDR3 is TGTGCCTGGGGTGATATACGGGGGTCACCCCTCCACTTT. Complete variable domain (other parts from reference TRBV30 and TRBJ1-6): SQTIHQWPATLVQPVGSPLSLECTVEGTSNPNLYWYRQAAGRGLQLLFYSVGIGQISSEVPQNLSASRPQDRQFILSSKKLLLSDSGFYLCAWGDIRGSPLHFGNGTRLTVT.

This clonotype was found a few times. In nucleotides, the CDR3 is TGTGCCAGTAGGCCGGGGGGGACAGGTTATGGCTACACCTTC. Translating it yields CASRPGGTGYGYTF. The chain recombines TRBV19 with TRBJ1-2; 8 bases fit TRBD1. CDR3 size: 14 residues. Per germline, CDR1 LNHDA and CDR2 SQIVND (reference sequence). The J segment lost 5 bases and the V segment lost 6 bases, leaving 8 bases of the junction unmatched.

This clonotype was seen a handful of times. The gene calls are TRBV28 and TRBJ2-3; 11 bases are shared with TRBD2. The CDR3 has 15 residues. Germline V gives CDR1 MDHEN, CDR2 SYDVKM. The V segment lost 6 bases and the J segment 4 bases; nucleotides outside the gene matches: 6. In DNA, the CDR3 is TGTGCCAGCAGGTTACTAGCGGGGGACTCAGATACGCAGTATTTT. Its translation: CASRLLAGDSDTQYF.

The table lists this clonotype with a few counts. The chain employs TRBV5-1 and TRBJ2-7; the match to TRBD1 covers 7 bases. V was pared by 4 bases and J by 2 bases, with 6 bases of the junction left unmatched. CDR1 and CDR2 (germline): SGHRS, YFSETQ. This CDR3 contains 14 residues. CDR3 in DNA: TGCGCCAGCAGCCTGACAGGGCCCCCCTACGAGCAGTACTTC. Amino acids: CASSLTGPPYEQYF.

The sample holds many counts of this clonotype. This chain connects TRBV20-1 to TRBJ2-3; no definite D call. The CDR3 totals 12 residues. With 4 bases removed from V and 3 bases from J, the gap between germline ends came to 8 bases. Germline CDR1 DFQATT, CDR2 SNEGSKA (reference sequence). CDR3 amino acids: CSATDWTDTQYF. CDR3 bases: TGCAGTGCTACCGACTGGACAGATACGCAGTATTTT.

The chain couples TRBV11-2 to TRBJ2-1; D call uncertain. The CDR3 is 11 amino acids. V was shortened by 4 bases and J by 8 bases, with 6 bases between the two germline ends. Germline V gene sequence: CDR1 SGHAT, CDR2 FQNNGV. This CDR3 is CASSSFDEQFF. In nucleotides, the CDR3 is TGTGCCAGCAGCTCGTTCGATGAGCAGTTCTTC.

This clonotype came up many times. The rearrangement uses TRBV5-1 and TRBJ1-1; D is possibly TRBD1 (5 bases). The CDR3 has 15 amino acids. Trimming pared 0 bases from V and 1 base from J, leaving 10 bases between. Germline CDR1 and CDR2: SGHRS and YFSETQ. The CDR3 region is CASSLGGARNTEAFF. The CDR3, as DNA: TGCGCCAGCAGCTTGGGTGGGGCGCGGAACACTGAAGCTTTCTTT.

The chain carries TRBV19 and TRBJ1-2; 8 bases map to TRBD1. In germline, CDR1 is LNHDA, CDR2 SQIVND (reference sequence). The CDR3 covers 16 residues. J was trimmed by 8 bases and V by 3 bases; bases with no gene match: 14. The CDR3 DNA reads as TGTGCCAGTAGTATGTCCGCGAGACAGGGGAGAGGCGGCTACACCTTC. Translated, it gives CASSMSARQGRGGYTF.

This clonotype was counted ten times or more. The chain recombines TRBV6-2 or TRBV6-3 with TRBJ2-3, with D unclear. The V and J ends lost 3 bases and 0 bases respectively, with 7 bases between them. This CDR3 spans 14 amino acids. Germline V gene sequence: CDR1 MNHEY, CDR2 SVGEGT. This CDR3 reads CASSYRDSTDTQYF. The CDR3 nucleotides are TGTGCCAGCAGTTATAGGGATAGCACAGATACGCAGTATTTT.

In its sample, this clonotype was seen many times. The gene calls are TRBV28 and TRBJ2-5; TRBD1 might be the D (7 bases). The CDR3 runs to 16 residues. From germline, CDR1 is MDHEN and CDR2 SYDVKM. The V and J ends lost 5 bases and 5 bases respectively, with 21 bases between them. The chain's CDR3 is CASSPRGAGGSETQYF. The CDR3 DNA follows: TGTGCCAGCAGTCCCAGGGGGGCAGGGGGTTCGGAGACCCAGTACTTC.

The chain couples TRBV5-1 to TRBJ2-2; 15 nucleotides agree with TRBD2. Germline V gene sequence: CDR1 SGHRS, CDR2 YFSETQ. Unmatched junction bases numbered 7, after V lost 3 bases and J lost 4 bases. This CDR3 region has 18 residues. CDR3 region: CASSSGLAGGLTTGELFF. For the CDR3, the DNA is TGCGCCAGCAGCTCGGGACTAGCGGGAGGCTTAACCACCGGGGAGCTGTTTTTT.

This clonotype was seen ten or more times. The CDR3 nucleotides read TGTGCCAGCAGCCGCGGGGACTCCTACGAGCAGTACTTC. Translation: CASSRGDSYEQYF. The chain uses TRBV3-1 and TRBJ2-7, with D perhaps matching TRBD2 (6 bases). Trimming took off 4 bases at V and 0 bases at J, with 7 bases between the two ends. Germline loops: CDR1 LGHDT, CDR2 YNNKEL (reference sequence). CDR3 length equals 13 residues.

This clonotype was picked up one time. V usage is TRBV28 and J usage is TRBJ2-7, with TRBD1 matching 9 bases. This CDR3 region has 15 residues. Germline V gene sequence: CDR1 MDHEN, CDR2 SYDVKM. Losses at the gene ends were 3 bases for V and 2 bases for J; bases not matched to a gene: 5. The CDR3 protein is CASSFGGQGPYEQYF. The CDR3 DNA follows: TGTGCCAGCAGTTTCGGGGGACAGGGACCCTACGAGCAGTACTTC.

This clonotype was recorded many times. The rearrangement uses TRBV7-9 and TRBJ2-7; 7 nucleotides match TRBD1. The V and J ends lost 5 bases and 2 bases, in that order; junction bases with no gene match: 12. The CDR3 is made up of 16 amino acids. Germline loops: CDR1 SEHNR, CDR2 FQNEAQ (reference sequence). CDR3 sequence (DNA): TGTGCCAGCAGCCAGCCGACAGGGATCCAGCCCTACGAGCAGTACTTC. It is translated as CASSQPTGIQPYEQYF. Using reference TRBV7-9 and TRBJ2-7 for the parts outside the CDR3, the full variable domain is DTGVSQNPRHKITKRGQNVTFRCDPISEHNRLYWYRQTLGQGPEFLTYFQNEAQLEKSRLLSDRFSAERPKGSFSTLEIQRTEQGDSAMYLCASSQPTGIQPYEQYFGPGTRLTVT.

At least ten counts were recorded for this clonotype. V and J are TRBV30 and TRBJ1-3; D call uncertain. Trimming removed 4 bases at V and 2 bases at J, with 3 bases between. Germline V gene data show CDR1 as GTSNPN and CDR2 as SVGIG (reference sequence). The CDR3 consists of 11 residues. This CDR3 is CAWMAGNTIYF. The CDR3 nucleotides read TGTGCCTGGATGGCTGGAAACACCATATATTTT.

This clonotype appeared many times. V gene TRBV5-1 combines with J gene TRBJ2-1; D perhaps matches TRBD1 (6 bases). This CDR3 comprises 15 residues. The germline CDR1 and CDR2 sequences are SGHRS and YFSETQ. Trimming cost V 5 bases and J 0 bases, with 12 bases left between them. The CDR3 DNA is TGCGCCAGCAGTGAAATGACAGGCTCCTACAATGAGCAGTTCTTC. Translated: CASSEMTGSYNEQFF.

This clonotype was found many times. The genes are TRBV6-1 and TRBJ2-1, with a weak D call TRBD2 (5 bases). Germline V gene lookup returns CDR1 MNHNS and CDR2 SASEGT. CDR3 length: 15 amino acids. V lost 6 bases and J lost 10, with 22 bases in between. This CDR3 reads CASRESGPSGGEQFF. CDR3 sequence (DNA): TGTGCCAGCAGAGAATCCGGGCCCTCCGGAGGAGAGCAGTTCTTC.

This clonotype was counted many times. The chain links TRBV28 to TRBJ1-2; TRBD1 aligns across 7 bases. The CDR3 is 15 residues long. The germline V gene encodes CDR1 MDHEN and CDR2 SYDVKM. J lost 4 bases, V lost 3 bases, and 8 bases had no gene match. CDR3: CASSFLDRALYGYTF. In nucleotides, the CDR3 is TGTGCCAGCAGTTTCCTCGACAGGGCACTCTATGGCTACACCTTC.

This chain connects TRBV30 to TRBJ1-2; weak D call: TRBD1 (6 bases). The V gene lost 3 bases and the J gene lost 7 bases, with 15 bases spanning the gap. The CDR3 covers 13 residues. CDR1 is GTSNPN, CDR2 SVGIG, per germline (reference sequence). DNA of the CDR3: TGTGCCTGGAGCGCAGGGGTGAACGGTGGCTACACCTTC. Translated: CAWSAGVNGGYTF.

This clonotype was picked up a small number of times. A much larger clonotype is one base distant, so this may be a read error. This chain links TRBV18 with TRBJ1-1; D remains ambiguous. The germline V gene encodes CDR1 KGHSH and CDR2 LQKENI. The CDR3 is 12 amino acids. The CDR3 DNA follows: TGTGCCGGCTCACCATCACACACTGAAGCTTTCTTT. Protein sequence: CAGSPSHTEAFF.